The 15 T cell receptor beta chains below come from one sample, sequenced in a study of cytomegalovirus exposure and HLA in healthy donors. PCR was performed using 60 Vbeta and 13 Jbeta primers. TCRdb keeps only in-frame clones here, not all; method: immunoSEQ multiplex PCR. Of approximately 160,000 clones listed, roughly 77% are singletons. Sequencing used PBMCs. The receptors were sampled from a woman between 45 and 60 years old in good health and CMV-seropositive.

CDR3: CATRGRGTEAFF. The CDR3 DNA reads as TGTGCCACCAGGGGTCGGGGGACTGAAGCTTTCTTT. The gene calls are TRBV14 and TRBJ1-1, with D perhaps matching TRBD1 (6 bases). Trimming took off 10 bases at V and 5 bases at J, with 14 bases between the two ends. The CDR3 is made up of 12 amino acids. Per germline, CDR1 SGHDN and CDR2 FVKESK.

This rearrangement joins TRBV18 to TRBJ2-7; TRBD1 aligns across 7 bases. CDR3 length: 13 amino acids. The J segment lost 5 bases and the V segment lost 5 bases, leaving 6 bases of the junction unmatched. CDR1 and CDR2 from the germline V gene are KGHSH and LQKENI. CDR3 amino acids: CASSTMTGHEQYF. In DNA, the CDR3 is TGTGCCAGCTCAACAATGACAGGGCACGAGCAGTACTTC.

The CDR3: CASSFGSSYNEQFF. Here the CDR3 DNA reads TGTGCCAGCAGTTTCGGGAGCTCCTACAATGAGCAGTTCTTC. The chain has TRBV27 and TRBJ2-1; a weak D match, TRBD2 (6 bases). Per the germline V gene, CDR1 is MNHEY and CDR2 is SMNVEV (reference sequence). V shed 3 bases and J shed 0 bases, with 6 bases lying between them. The CDR3 has 14 amino acids.

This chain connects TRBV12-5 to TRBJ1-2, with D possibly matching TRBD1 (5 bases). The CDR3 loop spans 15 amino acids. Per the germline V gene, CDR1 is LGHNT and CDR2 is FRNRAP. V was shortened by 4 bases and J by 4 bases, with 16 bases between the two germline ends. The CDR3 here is CASGSPGHGAYGYTF. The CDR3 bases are TGTGCTAGTGGTTCACCCGGGCATGGGGCCTATGGCTACACCTTC.

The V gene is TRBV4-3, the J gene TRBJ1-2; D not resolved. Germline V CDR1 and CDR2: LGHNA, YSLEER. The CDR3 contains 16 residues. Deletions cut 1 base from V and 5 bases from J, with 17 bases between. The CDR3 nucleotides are TGCGCCAGCAGCCAAGGGTTCACAGCTCGAGGGTATGGCTACACCTTC. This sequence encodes CASSQGFTARGYGYTF.

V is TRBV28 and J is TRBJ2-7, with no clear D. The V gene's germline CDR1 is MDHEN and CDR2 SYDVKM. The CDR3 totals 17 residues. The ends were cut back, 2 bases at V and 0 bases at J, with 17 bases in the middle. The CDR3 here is CASSLRSGTTFSYEQYF. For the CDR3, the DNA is TGTGCCAGCAGTTTACGCTCTGGTACGACTTTCTCCTACGAGCAGTACTTC.

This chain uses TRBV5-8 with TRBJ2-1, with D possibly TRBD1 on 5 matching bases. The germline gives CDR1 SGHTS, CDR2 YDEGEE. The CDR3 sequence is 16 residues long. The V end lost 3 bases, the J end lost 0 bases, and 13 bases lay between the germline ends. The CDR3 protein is CASSWGLRGSYNEQFF. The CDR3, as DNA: TGTGCCAGCAGCTGGGGATTAAGGGGCTCCTACAATGAGCAGTTCTTC.

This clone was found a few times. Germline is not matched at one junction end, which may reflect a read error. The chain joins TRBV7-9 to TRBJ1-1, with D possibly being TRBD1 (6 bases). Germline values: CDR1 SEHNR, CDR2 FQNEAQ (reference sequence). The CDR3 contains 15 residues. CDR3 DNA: TGTTCCAGCAGCTTGGACACAGGGTCGGGGACTGAAGCTTTCTTT. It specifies CSSSLDTGSGTEAFF.

CDR3 loop: CASSRGTGRLETQYF. The CDR3 DNA follows: TGTGCCAGTAGTCGCGGGACAGGACGTCTTGAGACCCAGTACTTC. The V and J genes are TRBV19 and TRBJ2-5; 8 positions match TRBD1. The CDR3 spans 15 residues. Germline assignment: CDR1 LNHDA and CDR2 SQIVND (reference sequence). V dropped 5 bases and J dropped 5; count of bases not matched to a gene: 10.

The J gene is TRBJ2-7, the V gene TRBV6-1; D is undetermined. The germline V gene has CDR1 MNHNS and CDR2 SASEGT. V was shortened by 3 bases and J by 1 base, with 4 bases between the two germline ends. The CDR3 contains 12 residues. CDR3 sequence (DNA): TGTGCCAGCAGTGACCCGTCCTACGAGCAGTACTTC. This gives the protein CASSDPSYEQYF.

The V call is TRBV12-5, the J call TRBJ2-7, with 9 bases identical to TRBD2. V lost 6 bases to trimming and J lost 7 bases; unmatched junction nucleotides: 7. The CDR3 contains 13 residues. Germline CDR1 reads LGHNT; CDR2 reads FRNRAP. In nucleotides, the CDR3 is TGTGCTAGTGGGTCCGGGACTAGCTTAGAGCAGTACTTC. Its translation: CASGSGTSLEQYF.

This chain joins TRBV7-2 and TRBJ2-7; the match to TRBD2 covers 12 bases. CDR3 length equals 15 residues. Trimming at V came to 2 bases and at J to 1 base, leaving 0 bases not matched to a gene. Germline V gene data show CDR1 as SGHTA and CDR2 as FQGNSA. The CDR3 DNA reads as TGTGCCAGCAGCTTAACTAGCGGGGGGTCCTACGAGCAGTACTTC. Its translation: CASSLTSGGSYEQYF.

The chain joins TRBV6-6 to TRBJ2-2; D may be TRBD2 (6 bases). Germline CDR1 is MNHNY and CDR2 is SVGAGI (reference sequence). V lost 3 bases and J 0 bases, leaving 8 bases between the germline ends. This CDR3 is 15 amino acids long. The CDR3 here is CASSYGGTNTGELFF. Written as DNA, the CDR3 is TGTGCCAGCAGTTATGGCGGGACGAACACCGGGGAGCTGTTTTTT.

The CDR3 is CASRGLAGAGEETQYF. For the CDR3, the DNA is TGTGCCAGCAGGGGACTAGCGGGAGCCGGCGAAGAGACCCAGTACTTC. The chain uses TRBV7-8 and TRBJ2-5; TRBD2 aligns across 14 bases. This CDR3 spans 16 amino acids. V gave up 6 bases and J gave up 3 bases; unmatched junction bases: 6. CDR1 and CDR2 from the germline V gene are SGHVS and FQNEAQ. Full variable domain (outside the CDR3, taken from reference TRBV7-8 and TRBJ2-5): GAGVSQSPRYKVAKRGQDVALRCDPISGHVSLFWYQQALGQGPEFLTYFQNEAQLDKSGLPSDRFFAERPEGSVSTLKIQRTQQEDSAVYLCASRGLAGAGEETQYFGPGTRLLVL.

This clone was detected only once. The CDR3 spells CASSFQSGGANEQYF. The CDR3, as DNA: TGTGCCAGCAGCTTTCAAAGCGGGGGGGCCAACGAGCAGTACTTC. This chain uses TRBV7-2 with TRBJ2-7; 10 nucleotides match TRBD2. The ends lost 3 bases at V and 5 bases at J; junction bases unmatched: 7. CDR3 length: 15 residues. CDR1 is SGHTA and CDR2 is FQGNSA in the germline V gene.